The sequence of this T cell receptor (beta chain) was determined in a study of vaccination and CD4 T cells after COVID-19. Overall study context: Stimulation of the cells used overlapping spike peptide pools from SARS-CoV-2 and from the common cold coronaviruses HCoV-NL63, HCoV-OC43 and HCoV-229E.

The Oncomine TCR Beta short-read assay was what sequenced the DNA obtained from cultured CD4+ T cells. TCRdb passed the PCR reads through MiXCR, listing each CDR3 protein once. The sample includes approximately 9,000 distinct CDR3 sequences, 45% to 60% of them seen just once. Remarks on this clonotype: The antigen remains undetermined.

Treatment in this sample: approximately 9-day PBMC culture with coronavirus spike peptide pools or control peptides (ViraFEST assay). Medium was half-exchanged with fresh IL-2 medium on days 3 and 7. The sample comprised CD4+ T cells from blood, cultured in vitro. This sequence was found in a human donor who had recovered from COVID-19.

CDR3 DNA sequence: TGCGCCAGCAGCTTGGGAGGGGGGGCCAACGTCCTGACTTTC. It specifies CASSLGGGANVLTF. The chain joins TRBV5-1 to TRBJ2-6, with D possibly matching TRBD2 (5 bases). The CDR3 has 14 residues. Trimming removed 0 bases from V and 4 bases from J, with 5 bases in between. Germline V gives CDR1 SGHRS, CDR2 YFSETQ.